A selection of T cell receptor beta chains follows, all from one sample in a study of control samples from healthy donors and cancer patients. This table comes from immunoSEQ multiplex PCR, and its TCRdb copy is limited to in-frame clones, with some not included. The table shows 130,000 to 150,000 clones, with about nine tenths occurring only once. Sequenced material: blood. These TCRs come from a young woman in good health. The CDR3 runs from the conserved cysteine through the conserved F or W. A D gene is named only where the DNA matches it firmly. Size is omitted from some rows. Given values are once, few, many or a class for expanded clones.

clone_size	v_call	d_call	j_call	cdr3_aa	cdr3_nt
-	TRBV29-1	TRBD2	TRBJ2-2	CSVDTSGRDGTGELFF	TGCAGCGTTGATACTAGCGGGAGGGACGGCACCGGGGAGCTGTTTTTT
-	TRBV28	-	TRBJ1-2	CASSLFRGDGYTF	TGTGCCAGCAGTTTATTCAGGGGAGATGGCTACACCTTC
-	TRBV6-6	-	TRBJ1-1	CASSYSPRQVEAFF	TGTGCCAGCAGTTACTCACCCCGACAGGTGGAAGCTTTCTTT
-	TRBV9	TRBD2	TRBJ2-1	CASSALTSGSRNEQFF	TGTGCCAGCAGCGCCCTGACTAGCGGGAGCAGAAATGAGCAGTTCTTC
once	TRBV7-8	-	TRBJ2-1	CASRRGLPGSNEQFF	TGTGCCAGCCGTAGGGGCCTGCCGGGTTCCAATGAGCAGTTCTTC
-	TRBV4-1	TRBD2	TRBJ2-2	CASSTREAPGELFF	TGCGCCAGCAGCACACGGGAGGCCCCCGGGGAGCTGTTTTTT
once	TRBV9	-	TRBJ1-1	CASSVLMGVTEAFF	TGTGCCAGCAGCGTACTTATGGGGGTCACTGAAGCTTTCTTT
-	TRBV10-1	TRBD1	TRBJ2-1	CASSETGTGGEQFF	TGCGCCAGCAGTGAGACTGGGACAGGGGGTGAGCAGTTCTTC
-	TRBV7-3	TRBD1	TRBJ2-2	CASSPLTGAVTGELFF	TGTGCCAGCAGCCCTCTGACAGGGGCCGTCACCGGGGAGCTGTTTTTT
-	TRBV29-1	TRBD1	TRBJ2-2	CSVVIGTGAAGELFF	TGCAGCGTTGTTATCGGGACAGGGGCGGCCGGGGAGCTGTTTTTT
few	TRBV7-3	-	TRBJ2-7	CASSLSPGYEQYF	TGTGCCAGCAGCTTATCCCCCGGCTACGAGCAGTACTTC
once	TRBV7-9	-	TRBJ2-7	CASSSTPGTLIPYEQYF	TGTGCCAGCAGTTCCACTCCCGGGACATTAATTCCCTACGAGCAGTACTTC
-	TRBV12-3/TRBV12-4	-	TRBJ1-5	CASSDSYQPQHF	TGTGCCAGCAGTGACAGTTATCAGCCCCAGCATTTT
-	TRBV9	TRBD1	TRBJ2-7	CASSVAPGTGGSYEQYF	TGTGCCAGCAGCGTAGCACCCGGGACAGGGGGTTCCTACGAGCAGTACTTC
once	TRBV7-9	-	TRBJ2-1	CASSATGTRGYNEQFF	TGTGCCAGCAGCGCAACCGGGACTCGGGGCTACAATGAGCAGTTCTTC
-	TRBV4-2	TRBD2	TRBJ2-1	CASSQAGRTSGYNEQFF	TGTGCCAGCAGCCAAGCAGGGCGGACTAGCGGGTACAATGAGCAGTTCTTC
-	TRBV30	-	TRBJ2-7	CAWSVDRTYEQYF	TGTGCCTGGAGTGTAGACAGAACCTACGAGCAGTACTTC
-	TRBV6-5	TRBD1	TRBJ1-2	CASSSHSSQGAGGYTF	TGTGCCAGCAGTTCCCACTCCTCACAGGGGGCGGGTGGCTACACCTTC
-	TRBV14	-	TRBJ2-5	CASSQAGTTQYF	TGTGCCAGCAGCCAAGCGGGGACGACCCAGTACTTC
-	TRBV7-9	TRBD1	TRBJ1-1	CASSLSRTGNTEAFF	TGTGCCAGCAGCTTATCGCGGACAGGGAACACTGAAGCTTTCTTT
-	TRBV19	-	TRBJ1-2	CASSPGGLGSYGYTF	TGTGCCAGTAGCCCTGGGGGGTTAGGGTCCTATGGCTACACCTTC
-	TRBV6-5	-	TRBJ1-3	CASSYSATYSGNTIYF	TGTGCCAGCAGTTACTCCGCCACGTACTCTGGAAACACCATATATTTT
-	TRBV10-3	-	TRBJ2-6	CAISGGRNSGANVLTF	TGTGCCATCAGTGGGGGTAGAAACTCTGGGGCCAACGTCCTGACTTTC
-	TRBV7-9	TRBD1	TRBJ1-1	CASSLSGTGSLRYEAFF	TGTGCCAGCAGCTTATCTGGGACAGGGTCGTTAAGATATGAAGCTTTCTTT
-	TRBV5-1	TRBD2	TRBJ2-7	CASSLVASGAYEQYF	TGCGCCAGCAGCTTGGTTGCTAGCGGAGCCTACGAGCAGTACTTC
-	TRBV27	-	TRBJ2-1	CASSLSWQASYNEQFF	TGTGCCAGCAGTTTATCTTGGCAGGCCTCCTACAATGAGCAGTTCTTC
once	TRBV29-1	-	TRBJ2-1	CSASGGDSHNEQFF	TGCAGCGCTAGTGGGGGGGACAGTCACAATGAGCAGTTCTTC
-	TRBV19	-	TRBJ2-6	CASSTPIGANVLTF	TGTGCCAGTAGTACCCCGATTGGGGCCAACGTCCTGACTTTC
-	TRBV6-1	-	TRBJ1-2	CASSEAGGFGYTF	TGTGCCAGCAGTGAAGCAGGGGGGTTCGGCTACACCTTC
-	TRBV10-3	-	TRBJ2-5	CAISETTGRGTQYF	TGTGCCATCAGTGAGACGACAGGGCGGGGGACCCAGTACTTC